These T cell receptor beta chains were read from a single sample in a study of blood T cell repertoires in COVID-19. The assay was immunoSEQ multiplex PCR, and TCRdb's table has in-frame clones only and misses some. The sample has about 180,000 clones, roughly 87% seen once. The material sequenced was peripheral blood. The receptors here all came from a young man who had recovered from COVID-19. CDR3s include the opening cysteine and the closing phenylalanine or tryptophan. A D gene is named only where the DNA matches it firmly. Only some rows state a clone size, as once, few, many or a class for expanded clones.

j_call v_call clone_size cdr3_length d_call cdr3_nt cdr3_aa
TRBJ2-4 TRBV5-1 . 13 . TGCGCCAGCAGCCCGGACTCTGGGGACATTCAGTACTTC CASSPDSGDIQYF
TRBJ1-2 TRBV18 . 14 . TGTGCCAGCTCACCTTTGGCGGAGAACTATGGCTACACCTTC CASSPLAENYGYTF
TRBJ1-2 TRBV30 . 12 . TGTGCCTGGAGTGTACCGCAGGGTCGTGTCACCTTC CAWSVPQGRVTF
TRBJ2-7 TRBV19 . 14 . TGTGCCTCAAAAGGGCAGGGAGGATCCCACGAGCAGTACTTC CASKGQGGSHEQYF
TRBJ1-2 TRBV2 . 18 TRBD1 TGTGCCAGCAGTGGGCAGGGGGGCCTCTTCCGAGATAAATCGGGCTACACCTTC CASSGQGGLFRDKSGYTF
TRBJ1-2 TRBV19 few 14 . TGTGCCAGTAGTAAGCGGTTAGGAGACTATGGCTACACCTTC CASSKRLGDYGYTF
TRBJ2-7 TRBV3-1/TRBV3-2 . 13 TRBD1 TGTGCCAGCAGCCGCACAGGGGGCGGCGAGCAGTACTTC CASSRTGGGEQYF
TRBJ2-2 TRBV14 once 17 . TGTGCCAGCAGCCAAGACGAACTAGCTTGGAACACCGGGGAGCTGTTTTTT CASSQDELAWNTGELFF
TRBJ2-7 TRBV11-2 . 14 . TGTGCCAGCAGCGGATGGCCTCTAGCGAACGAGCAGTACTTC CASSGWPLANEQYF
TRBJ2-2 TRBV4-1 . 15 TRBD1 TGCGCCAGCAGCCCCGGGACAGGGACCACCGGGGAGCTGTTTTTT CASSPGTGTTGELFF
TRBJ2-1 TRBV3-1/TRBV3-2 . 14 TRBD2 TGTGCCAGCAGTCCTAGCGGGAGGGCCAATGAGCAGTTCTTC CASSPSGRANEQFF
TRBJ2-7 TRBV6-5 . 15 TRBD1 TGTGCCAGCAGTTCACCGGACAGGGGGCTCTACGAGCAGTACTTC CASSSPDRGLYEQYF
TRBJ1-2 TRBV9 . 14 TRBD1 TGTGCCAGCAGCCTGGCCGGGACAGGCTATGGCTACACCTTC CASSLAGTGYGYTF
TRBJ1-2 TRBV7-8 . 17 TRBD1 TGTGCCAGCAGCTTAGCGAATGACCTGGGACAGAGAGATGGCTACACCTTC CASSLANDLGQRDGYTF
TRBJ1-5 TRBV19 few 15 . TGTGCCAGTAGTATCGCGGGAGAACTTTATCGGCCCCAGCATTTT CASSIAGELYRPQHF
TRBJ1-3 TRBV9 . 15 . TGTGCCAGCAGTTACTATGACTCTGCGGGAAACACCATATATTTT CASSYYDSAGNTIYF
TRBJ2-7 TRBV7-9 . 14 . TGTGCCAGCAGCCAGGGCAGGTCAACCTACGAGCAGTACTTC CASSQGRSTYEQYF
TRBJ1-2 TRBV7-3 . 16 TRBD1 TGTGCCAGCAGCTTACCAGGGGGGTTGACTAACTATGGCTACACCTTC CASSLPGGLTNYGYTF
TRBJ1-3 TRBV7-9 . 14 . TGTGCCAGCAGCTTAAGACAGGCCCCCAACACCATATATTTT CASSLRQAPNTIYF
TRBJ1-4 TRBV3-1/TRBV3-2 . 18 TRBD1 TGTGCCAGCAGCCAAGGTCGAGCACAGGGGTTGGTTAATGAAAAACTGTTTTTT CASSQGRAQGLVNEKLFF
TRBJ1-1 TRBV29-1 . 12 . TGCAGCGTTGGACAGACGAACACTGAAGCTTTCTTT CSVGQTNTEAFF
TRBJ2-1 TRBV18 . 15 TRBD1 TGTGCCAGCTCGCTCCCCGGGACAGGTAGCAATGAGCAGTTCTTC CASSLPGTGSNEQFF
TRBJ2-5 TRBV20-1 . 11 . TGCAGTGCCAATAGAGAAGAGACCCAGTACTTC CSANREETQYF
TRBJ2-3 TRBV27 . 16 TRBD2 TGTGCCAGCAGTTTACGGCTAGCGGGGAACACAGATACGCAGTATTTT CASSLRLAGNTDTQYF
TRBJ2-5 TRBV10-1 once 13 . TGCGCCAGCAGTCCGAATAGCGCAACGACCCAGTACTTC CASSPNSATTQYF
TRBJ2-7 TRBV20-1 . 11 . TGCAGTGCTAGTTGGCTCTACGAGCAGTACTTC CSASWLYEQYF
TRBJ2-1 TRBV24-1 . 16 TRBD1 TGTGCCACCAGCGGGGCACCGGGACAGGGGGACAATGAGCAGTTCTTC CATSGAPGQGDNEQFF
TRBJ1-1 TRBV6-5 . 13 TRBD1 TGTGCCAGCAGTTGGGCAGGGGGGACTGAAGCTTTCTTT CASSWAGGTEAFF
TRBJ1-1 TRBV20-1 . 12 . TGCAGTGCTAGTCAGTCGGGTCGTGAAGCTTTCTTT CSASQSGREAFF
TRBJ1-1 TRBV5-1 once 15 . TGCGCCAGCAGCCTTACAGGGCCCCTTGGCACTGAAGCTTTCTTT CASSLTGPLGTEAFF
TRBJ2-1 TRBV4-1 . 15 TRBD2 TGCGCCAGCAGCCAAGTCGGTAGCGGGAGCGGTGAGCAGTTCTTC CASSQVGSGSGEQFF
TRBJ2-2 TRBV4-3 . 17 TRBD2 TGCGCCAGCAGCCAAGAAAGCCTAGCGGGAGTTCCCGGGGAGCTGTTTTTT CASSQESLAGVPGELFF
TRBJ2-1 TRBV6-2/TRBV6-3 . 14 . TGTGCCAGCAGCCCTCGGGACTTTTACAATGAGCAGTTCTTC CASSPRDFYNEQFF
TRBJ2-1 TRBV30 . 12 . TGTGCCTGGAGTCTAGGTACGAATGAGCAGTTCTTC CAWSLGTNEQFF
TRBJ2-3 TRBV24-1 few 15 TRBD2 TGTGCCACCAGTGACTCTAGCGGGAGCCCAGATACGCAGTATTTT CATSDSSGSPDTQYF
TRBJ1-2 TRBV9 . 13 . TGTGCCAGCAGCGTTAGGGGTCAATATGGCTACACCTTC CASSVRGQYGYTF